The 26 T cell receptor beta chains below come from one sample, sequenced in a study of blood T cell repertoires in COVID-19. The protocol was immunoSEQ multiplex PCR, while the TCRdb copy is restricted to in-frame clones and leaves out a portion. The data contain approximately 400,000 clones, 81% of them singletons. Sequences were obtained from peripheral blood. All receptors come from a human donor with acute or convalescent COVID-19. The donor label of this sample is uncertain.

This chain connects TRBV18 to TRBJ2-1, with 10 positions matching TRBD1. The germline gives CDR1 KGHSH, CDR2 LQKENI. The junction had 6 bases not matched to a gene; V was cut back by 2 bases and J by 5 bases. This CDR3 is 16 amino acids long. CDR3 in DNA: TGTGCCAGCTCACCAGACAGGGGGCTGTTGCACAATGAGCAGTTCTTC. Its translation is CASSPDRGLLHNEQFF.

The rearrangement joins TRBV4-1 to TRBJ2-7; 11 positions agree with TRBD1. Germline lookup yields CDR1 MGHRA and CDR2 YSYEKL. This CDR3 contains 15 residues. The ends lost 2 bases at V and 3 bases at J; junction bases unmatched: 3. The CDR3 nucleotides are TGCGCCAGCAGCCAATCGGGACAGGGGGACTACGAGCAGTACTTC. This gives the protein CASSQSGQGDYEQYF.

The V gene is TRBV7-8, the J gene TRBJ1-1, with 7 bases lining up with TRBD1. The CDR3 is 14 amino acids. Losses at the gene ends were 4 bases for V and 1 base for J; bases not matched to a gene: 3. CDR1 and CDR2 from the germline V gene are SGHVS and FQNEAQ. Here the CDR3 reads CASSSQGGNTEAFF. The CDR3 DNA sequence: TGTGCCAGCAGCTCTCAGGGGGGGAACACTGAAGCTTTCTTT.

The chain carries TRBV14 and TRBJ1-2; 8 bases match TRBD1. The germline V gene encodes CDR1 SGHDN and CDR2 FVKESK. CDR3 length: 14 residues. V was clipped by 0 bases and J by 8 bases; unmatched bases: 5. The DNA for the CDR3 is TGTGCCAGCAGCCAAGATATTACAGGGGGAGGCTACACCTTC. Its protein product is CASSQDITGGGYTF.

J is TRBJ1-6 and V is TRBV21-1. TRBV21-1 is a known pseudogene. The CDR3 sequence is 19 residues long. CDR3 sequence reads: CGWRLNNQHRPVQSSPLHF. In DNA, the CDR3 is TGTGGCTGGAGACTAAACAACCAGCATCGCCCGGTCCAAAGCTCACCCCTCCACTTT.

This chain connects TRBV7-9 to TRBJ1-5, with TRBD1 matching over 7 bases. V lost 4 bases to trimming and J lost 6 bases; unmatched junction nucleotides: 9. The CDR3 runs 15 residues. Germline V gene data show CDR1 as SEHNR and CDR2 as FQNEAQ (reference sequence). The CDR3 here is CASSSLGGAGQPQHF. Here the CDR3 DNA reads TGTGCCAGCAGCTCTCTAGGGGGCGCGGGTCAGCCCCAGCATTTT.

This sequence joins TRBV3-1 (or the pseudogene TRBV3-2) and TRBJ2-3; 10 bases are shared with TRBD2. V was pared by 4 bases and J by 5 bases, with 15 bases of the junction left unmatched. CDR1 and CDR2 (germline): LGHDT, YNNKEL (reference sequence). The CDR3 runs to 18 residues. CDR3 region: CASSRSGVSSGGLDTQYF. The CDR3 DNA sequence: TGTGCCAGCAGCCGTAGTGGTGTGTCTAGCGGGGGATTAGATACGCAGTATTTT.

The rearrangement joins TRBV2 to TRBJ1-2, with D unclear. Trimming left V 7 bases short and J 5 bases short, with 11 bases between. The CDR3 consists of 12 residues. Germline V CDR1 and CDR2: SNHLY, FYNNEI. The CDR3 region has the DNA TGTGCCAGCAATGGCAGATTATATGGCTACACCTTC. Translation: CASNGRLYGYTF.

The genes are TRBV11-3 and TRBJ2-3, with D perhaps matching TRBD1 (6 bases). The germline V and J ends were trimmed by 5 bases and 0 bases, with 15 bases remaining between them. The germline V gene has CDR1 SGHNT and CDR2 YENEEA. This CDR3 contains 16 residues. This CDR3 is CASSLGQYFSTDTQYF. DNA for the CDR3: TGTGCCAGCAGCCTGGGACAATACTTTAGCACAGATACGCAGTATTTT. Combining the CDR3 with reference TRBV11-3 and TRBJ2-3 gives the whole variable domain EAGVVQSPRYKIIEKKQPVAFWCNPISGHNTLYWYLQNLGQGPELLIRYENEEAVDDSQLPKDRFSAERLKGVDSTLKIQPAELGDSAVYLCASSLGQYFSTDTQYFGPGTRLTVL.

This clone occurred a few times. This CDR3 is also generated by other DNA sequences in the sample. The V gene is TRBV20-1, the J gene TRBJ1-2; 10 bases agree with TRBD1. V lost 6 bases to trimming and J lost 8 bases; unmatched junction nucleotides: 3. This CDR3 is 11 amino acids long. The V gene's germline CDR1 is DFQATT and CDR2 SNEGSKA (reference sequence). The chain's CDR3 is CSAPTGGGYTF. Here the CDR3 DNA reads TGCAGTGCCCCGACAGGGGGCGGCTACACCTTC.

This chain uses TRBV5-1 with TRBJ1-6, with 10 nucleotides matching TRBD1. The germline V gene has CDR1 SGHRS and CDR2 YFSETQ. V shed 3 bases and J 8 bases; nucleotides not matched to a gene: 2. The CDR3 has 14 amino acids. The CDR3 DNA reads TGCGCCAGCAGCTCTGGACAGGGGGATTCACCCCTCCACTTT. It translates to CASSSGQGDSPLHF.

The CDR3, as DNA: TGTGCCAGCAGTTTACCGGGACAAACTAATCAGCCCCAGCATTTT. Residues: CASSLPGQTNQPQHF. This chain connects TRBV28 to TRBJ1-5; D possibly corresponds to TRBD1 (6 bases). Germline lookup yields CDR1 MDHEN and CDR2 SYDVKM. V shed 2 bases and J shed 4 bases, with 12 bases lying between them. The CDR3 covers 15 residues.

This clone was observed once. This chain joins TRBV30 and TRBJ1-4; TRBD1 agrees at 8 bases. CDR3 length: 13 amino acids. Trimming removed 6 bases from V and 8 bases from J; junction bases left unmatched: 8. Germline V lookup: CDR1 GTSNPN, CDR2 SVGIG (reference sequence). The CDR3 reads CACQQGEREKLFF. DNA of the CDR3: TGTGCCTGCCAACAGGGGGAACGGGAAAAACTGTTTTTT.

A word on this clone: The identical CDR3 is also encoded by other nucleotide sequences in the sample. For the CDR3, the DNA is TGTGCCAGCTCACCAGGCCAGAAAGAGACCCAGTACTTC. Translating gives CASSPGQKETQYF. This rearrangement joins TRBV18 to TRBJ2-5, with unresolved D. The CDR3 loop spans 13 amino acids. The V and J ends lost 2 bases and 3 bases respectively, with 7 bases between them. CDR1 is KGHSH, CDR2 LQKENI, per germline.

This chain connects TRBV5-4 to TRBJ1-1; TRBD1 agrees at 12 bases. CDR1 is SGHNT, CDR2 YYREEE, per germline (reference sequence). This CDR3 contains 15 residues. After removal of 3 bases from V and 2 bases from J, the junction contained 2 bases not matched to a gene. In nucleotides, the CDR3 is TGTGCCAGCAGCTGGGACAGGGGGCTTAACACTGAAGCTTTCTTT. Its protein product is CASSWDRGLNTEAFF. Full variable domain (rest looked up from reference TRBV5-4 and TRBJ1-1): ETGVTQSPTHLIKTRGQQVTLRCSSQSGHNTVSWYQQALGQGPQFIFQYYREEENGRGNFPPRFSGLQFPNYSSELNVNALELDDSALYLCASSWDRGLNTEAFFGQGTRLTVV.

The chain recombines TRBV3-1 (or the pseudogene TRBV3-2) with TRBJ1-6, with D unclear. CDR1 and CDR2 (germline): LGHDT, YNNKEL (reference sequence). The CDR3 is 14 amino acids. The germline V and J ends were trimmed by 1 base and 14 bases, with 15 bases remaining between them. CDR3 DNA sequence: TGTGCCAGCAGCCAAGCCCCGCCCAATTCGGCCCTCCACTTT. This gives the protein CASSQAPPNSALHF.

The CDR3 sequence: CASSVNLYSPLHF. CDR3 DNA: TGTGCCAGCAGCGTTAATTTGTATTCACCCCTCCACTTT. V and J are TRBV6-6 and TRBJ1-6; D call uncertain. Germline lookup yields CDR1 MNHNY and CDR2 SVGAGI (reference sequence). The CDR3 is 13 amino acids. V lost 6 bases and J 8 bases, leaving 11 bases between the germline ends.

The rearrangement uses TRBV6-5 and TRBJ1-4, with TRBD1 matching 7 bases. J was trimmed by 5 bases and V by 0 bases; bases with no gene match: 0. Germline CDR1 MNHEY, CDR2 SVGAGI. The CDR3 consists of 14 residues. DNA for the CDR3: TGTGCCAGCAGTTACTCGACAGGGAATGAAAAACTGTTTTTT. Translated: CASSYSTGNEKLFF.

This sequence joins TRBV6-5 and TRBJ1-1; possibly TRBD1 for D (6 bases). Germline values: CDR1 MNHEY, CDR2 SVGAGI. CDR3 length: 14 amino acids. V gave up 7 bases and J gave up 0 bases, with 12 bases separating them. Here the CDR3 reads CASNRDMVNTEAFF. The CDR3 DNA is TGTGCCAGCAACCGGGACATGGTGAACACTGAAGCTTTCTTT.

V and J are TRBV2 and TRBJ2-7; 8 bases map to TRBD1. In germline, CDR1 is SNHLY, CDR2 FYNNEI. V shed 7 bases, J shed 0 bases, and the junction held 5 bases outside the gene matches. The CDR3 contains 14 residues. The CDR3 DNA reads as TGTGCCAGCACCGCTCAGGGGGCCTCCTACGAGCAGTACTTC. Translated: CASTAQGASYEQYF.

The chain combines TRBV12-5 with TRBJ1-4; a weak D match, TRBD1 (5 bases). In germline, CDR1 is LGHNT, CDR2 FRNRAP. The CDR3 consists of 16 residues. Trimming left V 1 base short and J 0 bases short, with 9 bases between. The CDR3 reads CASGLGTLATNEKLFF. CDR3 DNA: TGTGCTAGTGGTTTGGGGACATTGGCAACTAATGAAAAACTGTTTTTT.

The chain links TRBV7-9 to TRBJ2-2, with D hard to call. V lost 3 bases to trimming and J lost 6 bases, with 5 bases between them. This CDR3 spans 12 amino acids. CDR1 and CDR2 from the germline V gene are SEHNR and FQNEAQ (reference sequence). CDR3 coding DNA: TGTGCCAGCAGCTTCTTTCCCGGGGAGCTGTTTTTT. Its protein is CASSFFPGELFF. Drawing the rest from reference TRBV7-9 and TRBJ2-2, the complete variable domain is DTGVSQNPRHKITKRGQNVTFRCDPISEHNRLYWYRQTLGQGPEFLTYFQNEAQLEKSRLLSDRFSAERPKGSFSTLEIQRTEQGDSAMYLCASSFFPGELFFGEGSRLTVL.

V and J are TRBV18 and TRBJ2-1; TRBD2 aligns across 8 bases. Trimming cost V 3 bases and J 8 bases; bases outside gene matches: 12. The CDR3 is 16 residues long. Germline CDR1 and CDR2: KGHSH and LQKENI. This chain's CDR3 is CASSPLAGTSIHEQFF. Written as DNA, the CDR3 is TGTGCCAGCTCACCCCTCGCCGGGACTAGTATTCATGAGCAGTTCTTC.

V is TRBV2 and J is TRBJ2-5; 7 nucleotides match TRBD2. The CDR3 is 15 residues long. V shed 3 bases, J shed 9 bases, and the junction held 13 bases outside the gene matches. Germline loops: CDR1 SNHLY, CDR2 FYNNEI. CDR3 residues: CASSDVGVGGGAQYF. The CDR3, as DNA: TGTGCCAGCAGTGATGTGGGCGTTGGGGGAGGGGCCCAGTACTTC.

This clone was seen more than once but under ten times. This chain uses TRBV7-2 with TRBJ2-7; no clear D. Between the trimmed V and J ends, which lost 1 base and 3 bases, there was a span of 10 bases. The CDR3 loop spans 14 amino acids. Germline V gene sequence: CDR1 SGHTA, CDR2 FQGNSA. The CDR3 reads CASSLGYSIYEQYF. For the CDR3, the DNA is TGTGCCAGCAGCTTAGGATACAGCATCTACGAGCAGTACTTC.

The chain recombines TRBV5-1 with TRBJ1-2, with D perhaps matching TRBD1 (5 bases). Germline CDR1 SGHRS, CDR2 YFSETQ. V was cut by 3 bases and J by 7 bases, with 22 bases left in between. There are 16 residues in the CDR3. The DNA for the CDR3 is TGCGCCAGCAGCTCCGACCCTGCGAGACAGACGATTGGCTACACCTTC. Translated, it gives CASSSDPARQTIGYTF.